The 19 T cell receptor beta chains presented below share a single source sample, sequenced in a study of blood T cell repertoires in COVID-19. Assay used: immunoSEQ multiplex PCR; TCRdb lists only in-frame clones, some missing. The top ten clones hold about 3.6% of a sample with some 150,000 clones, around 82% of them seen once. The material sequenced was PBMCs or T cells enriched from blood (not recorded which). These receptors were obtained from a woman aged 45-60 years in a cohort exposed to, infected with or recovered from COVID-19 (not recorded which).

The V and J genes are TRBV24-1 and TRBJ2-3; maybe TRBD2 (5 bases). This CDR3 is built from 13 residues. V was pared by 1 base and J by 4 bases, with 5 bases between. Germline CDR1 is KGHDR and CDR2 is SFDVKD. In DNA form, the CDR3 reads TGTGCCACCAGTGATTTCGGGGCAGATACGCAGTATTTT. Protein: CATSDFGADTQYF.

V and J are TRBV29-1 and TRBJ1-4, with a weak D call TRBD1 (5 bases). CDR1 and CDR2 from the germline V gene are SQVTM and ANQGSEA. The V and J ends lost 0 bases and 2 bases respectively, with 10 bases between them. This CDR3 has 15 residues. The CDR3 bases are TGCAGCGTTGAAGATCTGGGGGGTACTAATGAAAAACTGTTTTTT. Protein product: CSVEDLGGTNEKLFF.

The rearrangement joins TRBV6-2 or TRBV6-3 to TRBJ2-3; D is undetermined. Trimming cost V 0 bases and J 0 bases, with 19 bases left between them. Germline V lookup: CDR1 MNHEY, CDR2 SVGEGT. The CDR3 covers 19 residues. The CDR3 nucleotides are TGTGCCAGCAGTTACTCCACGAGTCTAGGAGAATATAGCACAGATACGCAGTATTTT. It translates to CASSYSTSLGEYSTDTQYF.

In this sample, this clone turned up a few times. The chain has TRBV5-1 and TRBJ1-4; no clear D gene. Trimming stripped 2 bases from V and 8 bases from J, with 13 bases between. The CDR3 runs 14 residues. From germline, CDR1 is SGHRS and CDR2 YFSETQ. The CDR3, as DNA: TGCGCCAGCAGCTTAGGCGGGATGGGCGAAAAACTGTTTTTT. It encodes CASSLGGMGEKLFF.

With regard to this clone: The same CDR3 arises from other DNA sequences in this sample as well. The chain joins TRBV28 to TRBJ1-6; 8 nucleotides line up with TRBD1. V shed 3 bases and J 6 bases; nucleotides not matched to a gene: 1. This CDR3 region has 14 residues. Germline CDR1 MDHEN, CDR2 SYDVKM. Here the CDR3 DNA reads TGTGCCAGCAGTTTGACAGGGGCTAATTCACCCCTCCACTTT. Its translation is CASSLTGANSPLHF.

The chain employs TRBV4-2 and TRBJ2-2, with 8 bases that match TRBD1. The CDR3 is 17 amino acids. Germline-derived CDR1 and CDR2 are LGHNA and YNFKEQ. The V and J ends lost 5 bases and 3 bases, in that order; junction bases with no gene match: 11. CDR3 sequence (DNA): TGTGCCAGCAGCTTAAGCTGGACAGGGAGCTACACCGGGGAGCTGTTTTTT. Its translation: CASSLSWTGSYTGELFF.

This chain uses TRBV5-5 with TRBJ1-5, with 9 positions matching TRBD1. There are 16 residues in the CDR3. The J segment lost 6 bases and the V segment lost 2 bases, leaving 9 bases of the junction unmatched. Germline CDR1 reads SGHKS; CDR2 reads YYEKEE (reference sequence). This CDR3 reads CASSLRGQGRGQPQHF. The DNA of the CDR3 is TGTGCCAGCAGCTTACGCGGACAGGGGCGAGGTCAGCCCCAGCATTTT.

This sequence joins TRBV6-4 and TRBJ2-3; 9 nucleotides line up with TRBD1. V shed 0 bases, J shed 11 bases, and the junction held 9 bases outside the gene matches. This CDR3 contains 15 residues. Germline V gene lookup returns CDR1 MRHNA and CDR2 SNTAGT. CDR3 amino acids: CASSDSDRGVLGQYF. CDR3 nucleotides: TGTGCCAGCAGTGACTCGGACAGGGGAGTTTTGGGGCAGTATTTT.

The V gene is TRBV7-3, the J gene TRBJ2-1; TRBD2 aligns across 10 bases. The J segment lost 9 bases and the V segment lost 6 bases, leaving 11 bases of the junction unmatched. This CDR3 has 15 residues. The germline V gene encodes CDR1 SGHTA and CDR2 FQGTGA. CDR3: CASSYRTSGGGEQFF. The DNA of the CDR3 is TGTGCCAGCAGTTACCGGACTAGCGGAGGGGGTGAGCAGTTCTTC.

The chain is built from TRBV7-2 and TRBJ1-1; 7 bases line up with TRBD1. The J segment lost 6 bases and the V segment lost 4 bases, leaving 8 bases of the junction unmatched. Germline V gives CDR1 SGHTA, CDR2 FQGNSA. The CDR3 sequence is 14 residues long. The CDR3 sequence is CASSYGQDGSEAFF. CDR3 DNA sequence: TGTGCCAGCAGCTATGGACAGGACGGATCTGAAGCTTTCTTT.

The sample holds one count of this clone. J is TRBJ1-1 and V is TRBV5-6; TRBD1 might be the D (6 bases). CDR3 length: 13 amino acids. Looked up from germline, CDR1 is SGHDT and CDR2 is YYEEEE. Trimming took 4 bases from V and 8 from J, leaving 15 bases between them. Written as DNA, the CDR3 is TGTGCCAGCAGCCGGCGACAGGCCGGGGAAGCTTTCTTT. Translating it yields CASSRRQAGEAFF.

J is TRBJ1-1 and V is TRBV5-4; TRBD1 might be the D (5 bases). The CDR3 covers 17 residues. V was pared by 4 bases and J by 1 base, with 20 bases between. Germline assignment: CDR1 SGHNT and CDR2 YYREEE (reference sequence). CDR3 sequence: CASSRGQWSGGNTEAFF. The CDR3 DNA is TGTGCCAGCAGCCGGGGCCAATGGTCGGGAGGGAACACTGAAGCTTTCTTT.

This sequence joins TRBV4-2 and TRBJ2-1; 9 positions agree with TRBD2. The V and J ends lost 4 bases and 0 bases, in that order; junction bases with no gene match: 4. The germline gives CDR1 LGHNA, CDR2 YNFKEQ. This CDR3 is 16 amino acids long. CDR3 coding DNA: TGTGCCAGCAGCCTCAGCGGGGGGAACTCCTACAATGAGCAGTTCTTC. It yields the protein CASSLSGGNSYNEQFF.

The rearrangement uses TRBV29-1 and TRBJ2-2, with D tentatively TRBD1 (6 bases). This CDR3 is built from 14 residues. Trimming pared 6 bases from V and 5 bases from J, leaving 16 bases between. The germline V gene encodes CDR1 SQVTM and CDR2 ANQGSEA. CDR3 amino acids: CSVQGRTVTGELFF. Written as DNA, the CDR3 is TGCAGCGTCCAAGGGCGGACAGTAACCGGGGAGCTGTTTTTT.

V and J are TRBV6-2 or TRBV6-3 and TRBJ1-5, with D perhaps TRBD1 (5 bases). Trimming pared 5 bases from V and 6 bases from J, leaving 14 bases between. Germline CDR1 reads MNHEY; CDR2 reads SVGEGT. This CDR3 contains 14 residues. This chain's CDR3 is CASSPIEGVQPQHF. The CDR3 DNA follows: TGTGCCAGCAGTCCCATAGAAGGGGTTCAGCCCCAGCATTTT.

The rearrangement joins TRBV30 to TRBJ1-2; the D is unclear. Trimming left V 1 base short and J 0 bases short, with 3 bases between. Germline CDR1 is GTSNPN and CDR2 is SVGIG (reference sequence). This CDR3 has 12 residues. The chain's CDR3 is CAWSGTNYGYTF. CDR3 sequence (DNA): TGTGCCTGGAGTGGTACTAACTATGGCTACACCTTC.

The V and J genes are TRBV27 and TRBJ2-2, with a tentative D call TRBD2 (5 bases). Per germline, CDR1 MNHEY and CDR2 SMNVEV (reference sequence). The CDR3 is 12 residues long. V was trimmed by 3 bases and J by 7 bases, leaving 6 bases between them. The CDR3 reads CASSFEGGELFF. Here the CDR3 DNA reads TGTGCCAGCAGTTTTGAGGGCGGGGAGCTGTTTTTT.

This chain links TRBV28 with TRBJ1-3, with D perhaps matching TRBD1 (6 bases). The V gene lost 4 bases and the J gene lost 2 bases, with 12 bases spanning the gap. The length of the CDR3 is 15 residues. Germline V CDR1 and CDR2: MDHEN, SYDVKM. The CDR3 DNA follows: TGTGCCAGCAGTTCCCTGCCAGGGGCTGGAAACACCATATATTTT. This encodes CASSSLPGAGNTIYF.

The gene calls are TRBV3-1 (or the pseudogene TRBV3-2) and TRBJ2-2; 12 bases are a match to TRBD2. The CDR3 spans 16 residues. Unmatched junction bases numbered 5, after V lost 3 bases and J lost 6 bases. CDR1 and CDR2 from the germline V gene are LGHDT and YNNKEL (reference sequence). DNA for the CDR3: TGTGCCAGCAGCCAGAGACCTAGCGGGAGGGCCGGGGAGCTGTTTTTT. Protein: CASSQRPSGRAGELFF.